The TCR beta chain under discussion was sequenced for a study of T cells after yellow fever vaccination. Study outcomes and limitations: Booster sampling recovered most clones from primary vaccination (around 96% CD4, around 90% CD8). Although the secondary response was weaker, it peaked faster, at day 5 versus 15.

The CDR3 runs 14 residues. CDR1 SEHNR and CDR2 FQNEAQ come from the germline V gene (reference sequence). V was cut by 5 bases and J by 0 bases, with 8 bases left in between. TCRdb used MiXCR to reprocess the 5' RACE reads, holding one entry per CDR3 protein. The sample has about 630,000 distinct CDR3 sequences, more than 9% seen once. This clonotype was seen ten or more times. What it binds is unknown. This TCR was sampled from a man between 25 and 39 years old who received the YFV17D yellow fever vaccine. The sample in question was PBMCs, obtained on the day of the yellow fever booster vaccination. This chain uses TRBV7-9 with TRBJ2-1; no clear D gene. For the CDR3, the DNA is TGTGCCAGCAGCCCTCCTAGCTCCTACAATGAGCAGTTCTTC. As protein: CASSPPSSYNEQFF.